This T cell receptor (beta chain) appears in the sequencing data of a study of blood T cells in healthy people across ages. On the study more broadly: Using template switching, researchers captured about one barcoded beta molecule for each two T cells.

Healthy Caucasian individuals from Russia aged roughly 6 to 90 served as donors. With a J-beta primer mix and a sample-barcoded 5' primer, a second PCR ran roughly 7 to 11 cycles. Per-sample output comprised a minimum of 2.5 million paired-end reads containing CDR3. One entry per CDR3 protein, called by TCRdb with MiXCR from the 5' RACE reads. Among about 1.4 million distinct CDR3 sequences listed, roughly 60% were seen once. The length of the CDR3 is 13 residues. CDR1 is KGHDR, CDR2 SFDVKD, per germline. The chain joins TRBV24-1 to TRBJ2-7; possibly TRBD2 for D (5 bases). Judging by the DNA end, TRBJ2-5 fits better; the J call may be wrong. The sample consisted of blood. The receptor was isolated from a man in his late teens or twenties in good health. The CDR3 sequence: CATSDYGGETQYF. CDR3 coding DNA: TGTGCCACCAGTGACTACGGCGGGGAGACCCAGTACTTC.